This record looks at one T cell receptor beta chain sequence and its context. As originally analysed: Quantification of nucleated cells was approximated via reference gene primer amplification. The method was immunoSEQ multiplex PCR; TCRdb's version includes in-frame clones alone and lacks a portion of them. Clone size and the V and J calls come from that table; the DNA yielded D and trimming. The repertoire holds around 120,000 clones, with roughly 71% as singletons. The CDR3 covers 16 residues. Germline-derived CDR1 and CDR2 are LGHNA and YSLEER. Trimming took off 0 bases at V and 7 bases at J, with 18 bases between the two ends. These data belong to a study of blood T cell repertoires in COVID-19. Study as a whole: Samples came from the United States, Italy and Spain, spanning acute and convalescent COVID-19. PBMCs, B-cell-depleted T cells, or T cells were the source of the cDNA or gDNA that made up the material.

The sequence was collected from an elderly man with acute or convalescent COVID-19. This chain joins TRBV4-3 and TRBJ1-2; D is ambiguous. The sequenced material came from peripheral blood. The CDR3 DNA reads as TGCGCCAGCAGCCAAGATCTGACCTGGCGGCTTGGTGGCTACACCTTC. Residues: CASSQDLTWRLGGYTF.